The 20 T cell receptor beta chains listed next were all sequenced from one sample in a study of identical twins. TCRdb used MiXCR to reprocess the 5' RACE reads, holding one entry per CDR3 protein. The sample shows 200,000 to 300,000 distinct CDR3 sequences, 6.5% to 9% of them seen only once. The same data also went into a second study, on yellow fever vaccine responses in identical twins.

Material for sequencing was CD8+ T cells sorted from blood. These receptors came from a woman under 30 in good health.

This clonotype occurred a few times. The chain carries TRBV24-1 and TRBJ2-5; 11 bases are shared with TRBD2. V lost 1 base and J lost 1; bases outside the gene matches: 4. The germline V gene encodes CDR1 KGHDR and CDR2 SFDVKD. This CDR3 has 17 residues. The CDR3 loop is CATSDLGTSGPQETQYF. The CDR3, as DNA: TGTGCCACCAGTGATTTAGGGACTAGCGGCCCCCAAGAGACCCAGTACTTC.

Ten or more counts support this clonotype. The chain is built from TRBV12-3 or TRBV12-4 and TRBJ2-7; maybe TRBD2 (6 bases). The ends were cut back, 0 bases at V and 3 bases at J, with 9 bases in the middle. CDR3 length: 14 amino acids. CDR3 bases: TGTGCCAGCAGTTTAGCGGGAGCGGGCTACGAGCAGTACTTC. Translation gives CASSLAGAGYEQYF.

This clonotype has just a few counts. The V and J genes are TRBV12-3 or TRBV12-4 and TRBJ2-5; maybe TRBD1 (6 bases). There are 13 residues in the CDR3. Trimming stripped 6 bases from V and 5 bases from J, with 13 bases between. The CDR3 DNA follows: TGTGCCAGCAGGCCAGGGGTTCCGGAGACCCAGTACTTC. It is translated as CASRPGVPETQYF.

This sequence joins TRBV27 and TRBJ2-3; no reliable D call. The V end lost 2 bases, the J end lost 1 base, and 4 bases lay between the germline ends. Germline V lookup: CDR1 MNHEY, CDR2 SMNVEV (reference sequence). The CDR3 contains 13 residues. The CDR3 region is CASSLQRTDTQYF. CDR3 bases: TGTGCCAGCAGTTTACAACGCACAGATACGCAGTATTTT.

This clonotype was observed a few times. The rearrangement joins TRBV10-1 to TRBJ2-1; no definite D call. CDR3 length: 15 amino acids. The germline gives CDR1 WNHNN, CDR2 SYGVQD (reference sequence). The V end lost 3 bases, the J end lost 6 bases, and 15 bases lay between the germline ends. The CDR3 spells CASSDRGGEGNEQFF. CDR3 bases: TGCGCCAGCAGTGATCGTGGCGGCGAAGGCAATGAGCAGTTCTTC.

The table lists this clonotype with a few counts. The J gene is TRBJ2-7, the V gene TRBV20-1, with D unclear. V was clipped by 3 bases and J by 2 bases, with 14 bases between them. The CDR3 is 14 residues long. Germline V lookup: CDR1 DFQATT, CDR2 SNEGSKA (reference sequence). This chain's CDR3 is CSASYGLETYEQYV. The CDR3 DNA reads TGCAGTGCTAGTTACGGTTTAGAGACCTACGAGCAGTACGTC.

The rearrangement joins TRBV12-3 or TRBV12-4 to TRBJ2-5; TRBD1 might be the D (6 bases). The CDR3 is 14 amino acids. V shed 5 bases and J shed 5 bases, with 15 bases lying between them. Here the CDR3 reads CASSDRTRVETQYF. Here the CDR3 DNA reads TGTGCCAGCAGTGACAGGACCCGGGTGGAGACCCAGTACTTC.

This chain joins TRBV6-1 and TRBJ2-7; possibly TRBD2 for D (6 bases). CDR3 length: 15 amino acids. Between the trimmed V and J ends, which lost 2 bases and 1 base, there was a span of 12 bases. CDR1 is MNHNS, CDR2 SASEGT, per germline. CDR3 loop: CASSEKGLDSYEQYF. CDR3 sequence (DNA): TGTGCCAGCAGTGAAAAGGGACTTGATTCCTACGAGCAGTACTTC.

This clonotype was recorded at least ten times. J is TRBJ1-1 and V is TRBV12-3 or TRBV12-4; D unclear. The CDR3 loop spans 11 amino acids. V was shortened by 6 bases and J by 8 bases, with 10 bases between the two germline ends. CDR3 in amino acids: CASRAATEAFF. The DNA for the CDR3 is TGTGCCAGCAGGGCGGCAACGGAAGCTTTCTTT.

In its sample, this clonotype was seen a few times. The V call is TRBV20-1, the J call TRBJ1-1; D not resolved. CDR1 is DFQATT and CDR2 is SNEGSKA in the germline V gene (reference sequence). V lost 0 bases and J 1 base, leaving 15 bases between the germline ends. CDR3 size: 16 residues. In nucleotides, the CDR3 is TGCAGTGCTAGAGACCCCCTCGGGTACGGGAACACTGAAGCTTTCTTT. It is translated as CSARDPLGYGNTEAFF.

This clonotype was seen a handful of times. The chain links TRBV4-1 to TRBJ2-7; 7 bases are a match to TRBD2. This CDR3 is built from 11 residues. Germline trimming cut 8 bases from V and 5 bases from J; bases unmatched to any gene: 3. Germline V gene lookup returns CDR1 MGHRA and CDR2 YSYEKL. The CDR3 spells CASRTSNEQYF. CDR3 sequence (DNA): TGCGCCAGCCGGACTAGTAACGAGCAGTACTTC.

This clonotype was found a few times. The chain is built from TRBV11-2 and TRBJ2-7; 11 bases line up with TRBD2. Per the germline V gene, CDR1 is SGHAT and CDR2 is FQNNGV. V lost 6 bases, J lost 6 bases, and 10 bases stayed unmatched. CDR3 size: 15 residues. CDR3 DNA: TGTGCCAGCAGTTTTATACTAGCGGGAGACTCCGAGCAGTACTTC. Its translation is CASSFILAGDSEQYF.

V gene TRBV6-2 or TRBV6-3 combines with J gene TRBJ2-1; 15 positions agree with TRBD2. Germline lookup yields CDR1 MNHEY and CDR2 SVGEGT. The CDR3 extends over 24 amino acids. Trimming at V came to 2 bases and at J to 1 base, leaving 21 bases not matched to a gene. The CDR3 DNA sequence: TGTGCCAGCAGTTACCTTACCTACTTGGCCGGGACTAGCGGGGGGTTTCGATCCTACAATGAGCAGTTCTTC. Amino acid sequence: CASSYLTYLAGTSGGFRSYNEQFF.

This clonotype was picked up a small number of times. The CDR3 nucleotides read TGTGCCAGCAGTCCCCGTGGGACGCCAGCCTACGAGCAGTACTTC. Protein: CASSPRGTPAYEQYF. The chain recombines TRBV12-3 or TRBV12-4 with TRBJ2-7; perhaps D is TRBD1 or TRBD2 (5 bases each). The CDR3 extends over 15 amino acids. V was cut by 5 bases and J by 2 bases, with 16 bases left in between.

This clonotype was observed at least ten times. The chain has TRBV3-1 and TRBJ2-1; no clear D gene. The CDR3 has 12 residues. Germline-derived CDR1 and CDR2 are LGHDT and YNNKEL (reference sequence). V lost 4 bases and J lost 8, with 9 bases in between. DNA of the CDR3: TGTGCCAGCAGCCTCGGACCTGATGAGCAGTTCTTC. It yields the protein CASSLGPDEQFF.

This clonotype was counted many times. The chain employs TRBV11-2 and TRBJ2-2, with a possible D match to TRBD2 (6 bases). Germline CDR1 is SGHAT and CDR2 is FQNNGV. The V end lost 5 bases, the J end lost 3 bases, and 13 bases lay between the germline ends. The CDR3 has 15 amino acids. The CDR3 bases are TGTGCCAGCAGCCCCATCGGCGGGGACACCGGGGAGCTGTTTTTT. It yields the protein CASSPIGGDTGELFF. Supplemented by reference TRBV11-2 and TRBJ2-2, the full variable domain reads EAGVAQSPRYKIIEKRQSVAFWCNPISGHATLYWYQQILGQGPKLLIQFQNNGVVDDSQLPKDRFSAERLKGVDSTLKIQPAKLEDSAVYLCASSPIGGDTGELFFGEGSRLTVL.

V and J are TRBV20-1 and TRBJ2-3; D call uncertain. Germline V gives CDR1 DFQATT, CDR2 SNEGSKA (reference sequence). The CDR3 spans 14 residues. The ends were cut back, 3 bases at V and 6 bases at J, with 16 bases in the middle. In DNA form, the CDR3 reads TGCAGTGCTAGGCCACTTGGTCTGTCGGATACGCAGTATTTT. It is translated as CSARPLGLSDTQYF.

This clonotype has just a few counts. The chain links TRBV4-1 to TRBJ1-6; D unclear. Germline CDR1 is MGHRA and CDR2 is YSYEKL. The CDR3 sequence is 15 residues long. Trimming removed 3 bases at V and 0 bases at J, with 6 bases between. CDR3 nucleotide sequence: TGCGCCAGCAGCCAGCAAAGCTCCTATAATTCACCCCTCCACTTT. Its translation: CASSQQSSYNSPLHF.

The chain joins TRBV2 to TRBJ2-7; D is undetermined. This CDR3 comprises 14 residues. Germline CDR1 SNHLY, CDR2 FYNNEI. The V end lost 2 bases, the J end lost 0 bases, and 8 bases lay between the germline ends. The CDR3 bases are TGTGCCAGCAGTGAACTCCCGCACTCCTACGAGCAGTACTTC. This codes for CASSELPHSYEQYF.

The chain employs TRBV11-3 and TRBJ2-1; TRBD1 aligns across 7 bases. Trimming cost V 4 bases and J 4 bases; bases outside gene matches: 7. From germline, CDR1 is SGHNT and CDR2 YENEEA. This CDR3 spans 15 amino acids. The CDR3 region is CASSSGTVNYNEQFF. In nucleotides, the CDR3 is TGTGCCAGCAGCTCCGGGACAGTTAATTACAATGAGCAGTTCTTC.